Presented here are 27 T cell receptor beta chains from one specimen sequenced in a study of blood T cell repertoires in COVID-19. Method: immunoSEQ multiplex PCR; TCRdb's copy keeps in-frame clones and lacks some. The table shows about 200,000 clones, with about four fifths occurring only once. Sequences were obtained from PBMCs or T cells enriched from blood (not recorded which). The receptors here all came from a woman aged 45-65 years who had been exposed to COVID-19.

This chain links TRBV5-1 with TRBJ2-3; the match to TRBD2 covers 11 bases. The CDR3 loop spans 15 amino acids. V dropped 4 bases and J dropped 1; count of bases not matched to a gene: 2. CDR1 is SGHRS and CDR2 is YFSETQ in the germline V gene. In nucleotides, the CDR3 is TGCGCCAGCAGCCATAGCGGGGGGGGCACAGATACGCAGTATTTT. Translation: CASSHSGGGTDTQYF.

The chain links TRBV7-9 to TRBJ1-3; TRBD1 is a possible D gene (6 bases). Germline CDR1 and CDR2: SEHNR and FQNEAQ (reference sequence). This CDR3 has 17 residues. V gave up 5 bases and J gave up 4 bases, with 21 bases separating them. This CDR3 is CASSPLPRGPRGNTIYF. CDR3 nucleotides: TGTGCCAGCAGCCCCTTACCCAGGGGTCCACGAGGAAACACCATATATTTT.

This chain uses TRBV27 with TRBJ2-2; D is ambiguous. The CDR3 has 13 residues. Germline lookup yields CDR1 MNHEY and CDR2 SMNVEV (reference sequence). V lost 5 bases to trimming and J lost 6 bases, with 10 bases between them. For the CDR3, the DNA is TGTGCCAGCAGTCGAAACTTGGCCGGGGAGCTGTTTTTT. Encoded protein: CASSRNLAGELFF.

The chain couples TRBV5-4 to TRBJ2-5; 9 positions agree with TRBD1. The CDR3 extends over 15 amino acids. The V and J ends lost 2 bases and 4 bases, in that order; junction bases with no gene match: 6. CDR1 SGHNT and CDR2 YYREEE come from the germline V gene (reference sequence). The CDR3 reads CASSLWTGELETQYF. The CDR3 region has the DNA TGTGCCAGCAGCTTATGGACAGGGGAATTAGAGACCCAGTACTTC.

The chain recombines TRBV7-9 with TRBJ1-1, with 9 positions matching TRBD1. The CDR3 covers 14 residues. V shed 1 base, J shed 7 bases, and the junction held 4 bases outside the gene matches. Germline V gives CDR1 SEHNR, CDR2 FQNEAQ (reference sequence). CDR3 in amino acids: CASSLEGTGIEAFF. The CDR3 DNA reads as TGTGCCAGCAGCTTAGAAGGGACAGGGATTGAAGCTTTCTTT.

This chain links TRBV7-9 with TRBJ1-1, with D perhaps TRBD1 (5 bases). Germline V CDR1 and CDR2: SEHNR, FQNEAQ (reference sequence). This CDR3 has 13 amino acids. The V and J ends lost 4 bases and 2 bases respectively, with 8 bases between them. The CDR3 DNA is TGTGCCAGCAGCTCGACAGTTAACACTGAAGCTTTCTTT. Residues: CASSSTVNTEAFF.

The V and J genes are TRBV6-5 and TRBJ1-1, with TRBD1 identical over 9 bases. CDR1 is MNHEY and CDR2 is SVGAGI in the germline V gene. J was trimmed by 5 bases and V by 4 bases; bases with no gene match: 5. The CDR3 is made up of 14 amino acids. The DNA of the CDR3 is TGTGCCAGCAGTTGGGGACAGGGCTCGACTGAAGCTTTCTTT. This codes for CASSWGQGSTEAFF.

This clone was counted a single time. The chain links TRBV27 to TRBJ2-5, with 9 bases fitting TRBD2. Germline CDR1 is MNHEY and CDR2 is SMNVEV (reference sequence). Unmatched junction bases numbered 9, after V lost 4 bases and J lost 3 bases. The CDR3 length is 16 residues. CDR3 nucleotides: TGTGCCAGCAGTTCCTCTAGGGCGGGAGGGGAAGAGACCCAGTACTTC. It codes for CASSSSRAGGEETQYF.

This clone was seen once. The rearrangement uses TRBV5-6 and TRBJ2-6; D ambiguous. The germline V gene has CDR1 SGHDT and CDR2 YYEEEE. The CDR3 has 12 amino acids. The V and J ends lost 5 bases and 6 bases respectively, with 6 bases between them. CDR3 sequence: CASSSLANVLTF. The DNA of the CDR3 is TGTGCCAGCAGTTCATTGGCCAACGTCCTGACTTTC.

The chain employs TRBV30 and TRBJ1-1; D is perhaps TRBD1 (5 bases). From germline, CDR1 is GTSNPN and CDR2 SVGIG (reference sequence). The V end was cut by 0 bases, the J end by 1 base, with 30 bases between. The CDR3 has 21 residues. The CDR3 sequence is CAWSVPGWKGSSHGGNTEAFF. Written as DNA, the CDR3 is TGTGCCTGGAGTGTACCGGGGTGGAAGGGGAGCTCCCACGGGGGGAACACTGAAGCTTTCTTT.

J is TRBJ2-7 and V is TRBV7-2, with TRBD1 identical over 8 bases. The CDR3 length is 15 residues. V trimming: 0 bases; J trimming: 2 bases; junction bases outside the gene matches: 3. Germline V gene data show CDR1 as SGHTA and CDR2 as FQGNSA. The CDR3 is CASSLAGTGAYEQYF. The CDR3 DNA reads TGTGCCAGCAGCTTAGCCGGGACAGGTGCCTACGAGCAGTACTTC.

This clone occurred once. CDR3 sequence reads: CASSPHRTGGNTGELFF. The DNA of the CDR3 is TGTGCCAGCAGCCCTCATCGGACAGGGGGGAACACCGGGGAGCTGTTTTTT. The chain has TRBV7-8 and TRBJ2-2; 10 bases line up with TRBD1. The germline CDR1 and CDR2 sequences are SGHVS and FQNEAQ. The V gene end was trimmed by 5 bases and the J gene end by 1 base; junction bases not matched to a gene: 7. The CDR3 runs 17 residues.

This chain uses TRBV2 with TRBJ2-7; 10 positions match TRBD2. Per the germline V gene, CDR1 is SNHLY and CDR2 is FYNNEI. J was trimmed by 1 base and V by 3 bases; bases with no gene match: 6. This CDR3 has 16 amino acids. The CDR3 here is CASSDTLAGASYEQYF. CDR3 bases: TGTGCCAGCAGTGATACCCTAGCGGGGGCGTCCTACGAGCAGTACTTC. The complete variable domain, with remaining parts taken from reference TRBV2 and TRBJ2-7, reads EPEVTQTPSHQVTQMGQEVILRCVPISNHLYFYWYRQILGQKVEFLVSFYNNEISEKSEIFDDQFSVERPDGSNFTLKIRSTKLEDSAMYFCASSDTLAGASYEQYFGPGTRLTVT.

The genes are TRBV7-2 and TRBJ2-5; 8 bases line up with TRBD1. J gave up 2 bases and V 5 bases, and 7 bases lay outside the gene matches. The CDR3 length is 15 residues. Germline V gene sequence: CDR1 SGHTA, CDR2 FQGNSA. The CDR3 here is CASSEQNRGQETQYF. DNA of the CDR3: TGTGCCAGCAGCGAACAGAACAGGGGGCAAGAGACCCAGTACTTC.

V gene TRBV5-1 combines with J gene TRBJ1-1; 9 nucleotides agree with TRBD1. The germline V gene has CDR1 SGHRS and CDR2 YFSETQ. The CDR3 consists of 15 residues. With 2 bases clipped from V and 8 bases from J, the junction kept 10 bases outside the gene matches. CDR3 DNA sequence: TGCGCCAGCAGCTTATTATCACAGGGGGCGAAGGAAGCTTTCTTT. Its protein product is CASSLLSQGAKEAFF.

The V and J genes are TRBV12-3 or TRBV12-4 and TRBJ1-5; 8 nucleotides match TRBD1. CDR3 length equals 13 residues. Trimming at V came to 6 bases and at J to 7 bases, leaving 5 bases not matched to a gene. The CDR3: CASSLDREQPQHF. The DNA of the CDR3 is TGTGCCAGCAGCCTGGACAGGGAACAGCCCCAGCATTTT.

The CDR3 DNA is TGTGCCAGCCGTTTGCTGGGGGGGGGCGATGAAAAACTGTTTTTT. This codes for CASRLLGGGDEKLFF. The chain is built from TRBV7-9 and TRBJ1-4; perhaps TRBD1 as D (6 bases). From germline, CDR1 is SEHNR and CDR2 FQNEAQ (reference sequence). The CDR3 length is 15 residues. V dropped 8 bases and J dropped 6 bases, with 19 bases sitting between them.

The chain couples TRBV27 to TRBJ2-3, with 7 bases aligning to TRBD1. Trimming at V came to 5 bases and at J to 12 bases, leaving 11 bases not matched to a gene. The CDR3 contains 13 residues. Germline V gene lookup returns CDR1 MNHEY and CDR2 SMNVEV (reference sequence). The CDR3 here is CASSLFGTADQYF. CDR3 coding DNA: TGTGCCAGCAGTCTTTTTGGGACAGCTGATCAGTATTTT.

V and J are TRBV6-5 and TRBJ1-1; 9 nucleotides line up with TRBD1. Germline V gene sequence: CDR1 MNHEY, CDR2 SVGAGI. The ends lost 4 bases at V and 6 bases at J; junction bases unmatched: 6. CDR3 length: 14 residues. CDR3 in amino acids: CASSSGQGYSEAFF. CDR3 nucleotides: TGTGCCAGCAGTTCTGGACAGGGGTATTCTGAAGCTTTCTTT.

J is TRBJ2-1 and V is TRBV9; the D gene is possibly TRBD2 (6 bases). The CDR3 extends over 15 amino acids. CDR1 and CDR2 from the germline V gene are SGDLS and YYNGEE. Trimming took off 0 bases at V and 1 base at J, with 8 bases between the two ends. CDR3 sequence (DNA): TGTGCCAGCAGCGTAGTCGGGGGATCCTACAATGAGCAGTTCTTC. It encodes CASSVVGGSYNEQFF. Full variable domain (remainder filled in from reference TRBV9 and TRBJ2-1): DSGVTQTPKHLITATGQRVTLRCSPRSGDLSVYWYQQSLDQGLQFLIQYYNGEERAKGNILERFSAQQFPDLHSELNLSSLELGDSALYFCASSVVGGSYNEQFFGPGTRLTVL.

The chain carries TRBV21-1 and TRBJ1-5. TRBV21-1 is noted as a pseudogene. The CDR3 length is 14 residues. The CDR3 sequence is CASSSWRFNQPQHF. The CDR3 region has the DNA TGTGCCAGCAGTTCCTGGAGGTTTAATCAGCCCCAGCATTTT.

This rearrangement joins TRBV12-3 or TRBV12-4 to TRBJ2-1, with TRBD2 matching 7 bases. Trimming took 8 bases from V and 7 from J; bases not matched to a gene: 8. The length of the CDR3 is 13 residues. CDR3: CASSGLQLNEQFF. In DNA, the CDR3 is TGTGCCAGCTCGGGACTACAACTGAATGAGCAGTTCTTC.

The chain couples TRBV7-9 to TRBJ2-7; the D is unclear. Germline CDR1 SEHNR, CDR2 FQNEAQ (reference sequence). The ends were cut back, 0 bases at V and 0 bases at J, with 9 bases in the middle. The CDR3 is 15 amino acids. CDR3 loop: CASSLADKSSYEQYF. The CDR3 DNA reads TGTGCCAGCAGCTTAGCCGACAAGAGCTCCTACGAGCAGTACTTC.

The sample holds a few counts of this clone. The gene calls are TRBV7-2 and TRBJ2-5; 9 bases align to TRBD2. Germline V gives CDR1 SGHTA, CDR2 FQGNSA. Trimming at V came to 0 bases and at J to 3 bases, leaving 2 bases not matched to a gene. The CDR3 is 15 residues long. The CDR3 loop reads CASSLAQRGEETQYF. The CDR3 DNA follows: TGTGCCAGCAGCTTAGCCCAGCGGGGGGAAGAGACCCAGTACTTC.

The genes are TRBV7-2 and TRBJ1-2; 9 bases map to TRBD1. Germline V gene lookup returns CDR1 SGHTA and CDR2 FQGNSA. There are 17 residues in the CDR3. V lost 2 bases, J lost 6 bases, and 13 bases stayed unmatched. CDR3 amino acids: CASSLRTGVVVFDGYTF. CDR3 nucleotide sequence: TGTGCCAGCAGCTTAAGGACAGGGGTCGTCGTCTTCGATGGCTACACCTTC.

The chain joins TRBV5-4 to TRBJ1-2, with D tentatively TRBD1 (6 bases). Trimming left V 3 bases short and J 5 bases short, with 20 bases between. CDR1 and CDR2 (germline): SGHNT, YYREEE (reference sequence). This CDR3 contains 16 residues. The chain's CDR3 is CASSSPSRDKGYGYTF. The CDR3 DNA reads TGTGCCAGCAGCTCTCCTTCCCGGGACAAGGGTTATGGCTACACCTTC. Using reference TRBV5-4 and TRBJ1-2 for the parts outside the CDR3, the full variable domain is ETGVTQSPTHLIKTRGQQVTLRCSSQSGHNTVSWYQQALGQGPQFIFQYYREEENGRGNFPPRFSGLQFPNYSSELNVNALELDDSALYLCASSSPSRDKGYGYTFGSGTRLTVV.

CDR3 sequence (DNA): TGCGCCAGCAGCCGGGGGGACTTAACGGGGGCTGAAGCTTTCTTT. Amino acid sequence: CASSRGDLTGAEAFF. V usage is TRBV5-1 and J usage is TRBJ1-1, with D possibly being TRBD1 (5 bases). Germline V gives CDR1 SGHRS, CDR2 YFSETQ. CDR3 length equals 15 residues. V gave up 4 bases and J gave up 6 bases, with 19 bases separating them.